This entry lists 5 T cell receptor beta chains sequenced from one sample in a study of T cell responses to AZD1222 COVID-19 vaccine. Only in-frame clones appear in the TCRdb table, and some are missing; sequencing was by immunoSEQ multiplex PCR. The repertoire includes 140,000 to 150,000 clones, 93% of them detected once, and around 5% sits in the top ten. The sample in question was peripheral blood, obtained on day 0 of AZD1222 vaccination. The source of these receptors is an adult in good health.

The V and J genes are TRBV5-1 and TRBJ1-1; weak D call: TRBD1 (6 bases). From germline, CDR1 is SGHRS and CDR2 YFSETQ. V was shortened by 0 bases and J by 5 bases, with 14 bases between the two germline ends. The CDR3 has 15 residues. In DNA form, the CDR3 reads TGCGCCAGCAGCTTGGACCCGGGGGCCGGAACTGAAGCTTTCTTT. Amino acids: CASSLDPGAGTEAFF.

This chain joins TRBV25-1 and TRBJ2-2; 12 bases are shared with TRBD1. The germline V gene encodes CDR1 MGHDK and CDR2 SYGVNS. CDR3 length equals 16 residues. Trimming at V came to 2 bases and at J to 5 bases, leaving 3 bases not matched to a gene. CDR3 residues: CASSERDRGRTGELFF. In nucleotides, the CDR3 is TGTGCCAGCAGTGAACGGGACAGGGGGCGAACCGGGGAGCTGTTTTTT. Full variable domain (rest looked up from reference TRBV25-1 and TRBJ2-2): EADIYQTPRYLVIGTGKKITLECSQTMGHDKMYWYQQDPGMELHLIHYSYGVNSTEKGDLSSESTVSRIRTEHFPLTLESARPSHTSQYLCASSERDRGRTGELFFGEGSRLTVL.

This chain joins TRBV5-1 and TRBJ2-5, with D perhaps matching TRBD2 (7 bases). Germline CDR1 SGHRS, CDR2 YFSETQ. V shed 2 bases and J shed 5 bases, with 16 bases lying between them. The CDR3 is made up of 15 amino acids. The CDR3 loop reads CASSFRGAPGETQYF. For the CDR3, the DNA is TGCGCCAGCAGCTTTCGGGGGGCGCCCGGGGAGACCCAGTACTTC.

The CDR3 sequence: CASNISGSNEQYF. The CDR3 region has the DNA TGTGCCAGCAATATTAGCGGGAGTAACGAGCAGTACTTC. The gene calls are TRBV6-4 and TRBJ2-7, with 9 bases lining up with TRBD2. Germline CDR1 reads MRHNA; CDR2 reads SNTAGT. The CDR3 covers 13 residues. J gave up 5 bases and V 7 bases, and 6 bases lay outside the gene matches.

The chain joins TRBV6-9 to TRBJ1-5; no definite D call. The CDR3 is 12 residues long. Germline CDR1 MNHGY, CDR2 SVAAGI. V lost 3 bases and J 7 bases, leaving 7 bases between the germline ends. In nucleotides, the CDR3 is TGTGCCAGCAGTTACCCAAGGCAGCCCCAGCATTTT. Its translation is CASSYPRQPQHF.